Listed below are T cell receptor beta chains from one sample, sequenced in a study of Ad26.COV2.S vaccination and SARS-CoV-2 variants. TCRdb keeps only in-frame clones here, not all; method: immunoSEQ multiplex PCR. Among 350,000 to 500,000 clones listed, around 90% were seen once. This specimen consisted of peripheral blood, obtained in a trial of Ad26.COV2.S vaccine versus placebo. Every receptor here comes from a person between 18 and 60 years old who received the Ad26.COV2.S COVID-19 vaccine or a placebo. The CDR3 runs from the conserved cysteine through the conserved F or W. Fields, in order: J gene, D gene, clone size, V gene, CDR3 DNA, CDR3 protein. D genes are given only for firm matches. Not every row has a clone size; where given, it reads once, few, many or a size class.

J gene: TRBJ2-7
D gene: -
clone size: -
V gene: TRBV15
CDR3 DNA: TGTGCCACCAGCAGAGGGGGGGGACAGTCCTACGAGCAGTACTTC
CDR3 protein: CATSRGGGQSYEQYF

J gene: TRBJ2-7
D gene: -
clone size: -
V gene: TRBV3-1/TRBV3-2
CDR3 DNA: TGTGCCAGCAGCCAAGATCAAGGGCACTACGAGCAGTACTTC
CDR3 protein: CASSQDQGHYEQYF

J gene: TRBJ2-1
D gene: -
clone size: -
V gene: TRBV5-1
CDR3 DNA: TGCGCCAGCAGCTTGGAGGGCGTAAACAATGAGCAGTTCTTC
CDR3 protein: CASSLEGVNNEQFF

J gene: TRBJ2-2
D gene: -
clone size: -
V gene: TRBV28
CDR3 DNA: TGTGCCAGCAGTTTTGAGGGAGATCCCACCGGGGAGCTGTTTTTT
CDR3 protein: CASSFEGDPTGELFF

J gene: TRBJ2-7
D gene: TRBD1
clone size: once
V gene: TRBV7-6
CDR3 DNA: TGTGCCAGCAGCCCTAGGGCCCAGGGGGCTCCCAACGAGCAGTACTTC
CDR3 protein: CASSPRAQGAPNEQYF

J gene: TRBJ1-3
D gene: -
clone size: -
V gene: TRBV2
CDR3 DNA: TGTGCCAGCAGTGAGGCTGGGACATCGGACACCATATATTTT
CDR3 protein: CASSEAGTSDTIYF

J gene: TRBJ1-1
D gene: -
clone size: -
V gene: TRBV7-9
CDR3 DNA: TGTGCCAGCAGCTTGTCGGGCAGGATAGTTACTGAAGCTTTCTTT
CDR3 protein: CASSLSGRIVTEAFF

J gene: TRBJ2-1
D gene: TRBD2
clone size: -
V gene: TRBV5-1
CDR3 DNA: TGCGCCAGCAGCTTGATAGCGGGAAAGGGGCTTAATGAGCAGTTCTTC
CDR3 protein: CASSLIAGKGLNEQFF

J gene: TRBJ1-2
D gene: -
clone size: -
V gene: TRBV6-1
CDR3 DNA: TGTGCCAGCAGTGAAGGCGACACCTACTATGGCTACACCTTC
CDR3 protein: CASSEGDTYYGYTF

J gene: TRBJ1-1
D gene: -
clone size: -
V gene: TRBV12-3/TRBV12-4
CDR3 DNA: TGTGCCAGCAGCCGAGACAGATTCAATGAAGCTTTCTTT
CDR3 protein: CASSRDRFNEAFF

J gene: TRBJ1-1
D gene: -
clone size: -
V gene: TRBV7-3
CDR3 DNA: TGTGCCAGCAGAAAAGTTTCGCAGACTGAAGCTTTCTTT
CDR3 protein: CASRKVSQTEAFF

J gene: TRBJ1-1
D gene: -
clone size: -
V gene: TRBV19
CDR3 DNA: TGTGCCAGTAGTATAGATCGGATTTCTGAAGCTTTCTTT
CDR3 protein: CASSIDRISEAFF

J gene: TRBJ2-1
D gene: TRBD2
clone size: -
V gene: TRBV5-1
CDR3 DNA: TGCGCCAGCAGCTTGGTGGCGGGAGTAGCTTACAATGAGCAGTTCTTC
CDR3 protein: CASSLVAGVAYNEQFF

J gene: TRBJ2-1
D gene: TRBD2
clone size: once
V gene: TRBV9
CDR3 DNA: TGTGCCAGCAGCGTAGTAGGGACTAGCGAACAAAATGAGCAGTTCTTC
CDR3 protein: CASSVVGTSEQNEQFF

J gene: TRBJ1-5
D gene: TRBD1
clone size: -
V gene: TRBV7-8
CDR3 DNA: TGTGCCAGCAGCCCGCAACCGGGACAGGGCCCTTTCAATCAGCCCCAGCATTTT
CDR3 protein: CASSPQPGQGPFNQPQHF

J gene: TRBJ1-1
D gene: -
clone size: -
V gene: TRBV15
CDR3 DNA: TGTGCCACCAGCAGAGCGACAAAGAACACTGAAGCTTTCTTT
CDR3 protein: CATSRATKNTEAFF

J gene: TRBJ2-7
D gene: TRBD2
clone size: -
V gene: TRBV30
CDR3 DNA: TGTGCCTGGAGTGTACGGGGTCTAGCGGGAGCATCCTACGAGCAGTACTTC
CDR3 protein: CAWSVRGLAGASYEQYF

J gene: TRBJ2-3
D gene: -
clone size: -
V gene: TRBV4-2
CDR3 DNA: TGTGCCAGCAGCCAAGGGGGGGGCACAGATACGCAGTATTTT
CDR3 protein: CASSQGGGTDTQYF

J gene: TRBJ1-2
D gene: -
clone size: -
V gene: TRBV29-1
CDR3 DNA: TGCAGCGTTGAGTGGGCGAAGGACTATGGCTACACCTTC
CDR3 protein: CSVEWAKDYGYTF

J gene: TRBJ2-7
D gene: -
clone size: once
V gene: TRBV12-3/TRBV12-4
CDR3 DNA: TGTGCCAGCAGCTTAGGTGAGGCCGGCGAGCAGTACTTC
CDR3 protein: CASSLGEAGEQYF

J gene: TRBJ2-2
D gene: -
clone size: -
V gene: TRBV5-5
CDR3 DNA: TGTGCCAGCAGCTTGGGGCCAGCGCCGAACACCGGGGAGCTGTTTTTT
CDR3 protein: CASSLGPAPNTGELFF

J gene: TRBJ1-2
D gene: TRBD1
clone size: -
V gene: TRBV5-1
CDR3 DNA: TGCGCCAGCAGCTTGGGAGGGGGCGACGGCTACACCTTC
CDR3 protein: CASSLGGGDGYTF

J gene: TRBJ2-1
D gene: -
clone size: -
V gene: TRBV28
CDR3 DNA: TGTGCCAGCTCCCTAAGTGGGCCAAGGCAAAATGAGCAGTTCTTC
CDR3 protein: CASSLSGPRQNEQFF

J gene: TRBJ1-5
D gene: -
clone size: few
V gene: TRBV2
CDR3 DNA: TGTGCCAGCAGTGAAGTTCTTAGCAATCAGCCCCAGCATTTT
CDR3 protein: CASSEVLSNQPQHF

J gene: TRBJ1-2
D gene: -
clone size: -
V gene: TRBV5-6
CDR3 DNA: TGTGCCAGCTCGGGGGGCCCGGAGGGGTATGGCTACACCTTC
CDR3 protein: CASSGGPEGYGYTF

J gene: TRBJ1-4
D gene: TRBD1
clone size: -
V gene: TRBV9
CDR3 DNA: TGTGCCAGCAGCGCAGGGACAGGCAATGAAAAACTGTTTTTT
CDR3 protein: CASSAGTGNEKLFF

J gene: TRBJ2-2
D gene: TRBD1
clone size: -
V gene: TRBV5-3
CDR3 DNA: TGTGCCAGAAGCTCACGGGGCCGGGACAGGGGGGCTAACACCGGGGAGCTGTTTTTT
CDR3 protein: CARSSRGRDRGANTGELFF

J gene: TRBJ2-4
D gene: -
clone size: -
V gene: TRBV18
CDR3 DNA: TGTGCCAGCTCACCGAGCAGGGAAAAGAAAAACATTCAGTACTTC
CDR3 protein: CASSPSREKKNIQYF

J gene: TRBJ1-3
D gene: -
clone size: few
V gene: TRBV9
CDR3 DNA: TGTGCCAGCAGCGTAAACAGGGACGGAAACACCATATATTTT
CDR3 protein: CASSVNRDGNTIYF

J gene: TRBJ1-2
D gene: -
clone size: -
V gene: TRBV30
CDR3 DNA: TGTGCCTGGAGTCAGGGGTTCGTGGGCTATGGCTACACCTTC
CDR3 protein: CAWSQGFVGYGYTF